This T cell receptor beta chain was sequenced in a study of blood T cell repertoires in COVID-19. On the study more broadly: The study drew acute and convalescent COVID-19 samples from the United States, Italy and Spain.

Germline-derived CDR1 and CDR2 are SQVTM and ANQGSEA. The CDR3 length is 16 residues. The V gene end was trimmed by 2 bases and the J gene end by 1 base; junction bases not matched to a gene: 6. Authors' data handling: Estimation of nucleated cell counts was performed using reference gene primer amplification. Repertoires were generated with immunoSEQ multiplex PCR, while TCRdb's copy carries only in-frame clones and drops some. The DNA was the basis for D and trimming; V, J and clone size are from that table. Of 60,000 or so clones detected, 87% appear once; the ten largest clones hold roughly a tenth.

Sequenced: peripheral blood. This sequence joins TRBV29-1 and TRBJ2-3, with 10 bases that match TRBD2. The receptor's source is a human donor with acute or convalescent COVID-19. The donor label of this sample is uncertain. The CDR3 nucleotides are TGCAGCGTTGAACTAGCGGGAGTGGGGGGCACAGATACGCAGTATTTT. It specifies CSVELAGVGGTDTQYF.